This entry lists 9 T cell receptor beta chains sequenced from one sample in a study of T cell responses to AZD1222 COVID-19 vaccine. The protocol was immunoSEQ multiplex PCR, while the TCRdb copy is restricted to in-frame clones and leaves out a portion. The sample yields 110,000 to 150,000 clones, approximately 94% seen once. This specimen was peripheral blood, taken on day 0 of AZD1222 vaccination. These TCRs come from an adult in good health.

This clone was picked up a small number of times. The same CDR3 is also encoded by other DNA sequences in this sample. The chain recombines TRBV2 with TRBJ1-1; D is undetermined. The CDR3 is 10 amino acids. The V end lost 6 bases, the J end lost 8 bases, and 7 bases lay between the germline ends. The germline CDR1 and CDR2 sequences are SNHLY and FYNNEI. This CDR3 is CASSLGEAFF. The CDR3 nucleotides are TGTGCCAGCAGCTTAGGAGAAGCTTTCTTT.

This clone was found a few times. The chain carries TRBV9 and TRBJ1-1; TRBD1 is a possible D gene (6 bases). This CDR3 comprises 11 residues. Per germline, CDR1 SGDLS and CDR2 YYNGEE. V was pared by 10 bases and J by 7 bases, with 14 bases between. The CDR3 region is CASGSDSEAFF. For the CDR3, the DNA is TGTGCCTCCGGGTCGGACAGTGAAGCTTTCTTT. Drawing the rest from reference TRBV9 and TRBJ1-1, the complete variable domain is DSGVTQTPKHLITATGQRVTLRCSPRSGDLSVYWYQQSLDQGLQFLIQYYNGEERAKGNILERFSAQQFPDLHSELNLSSLELGDSALYFCASGSDSEAFFGQGTRLTVV.

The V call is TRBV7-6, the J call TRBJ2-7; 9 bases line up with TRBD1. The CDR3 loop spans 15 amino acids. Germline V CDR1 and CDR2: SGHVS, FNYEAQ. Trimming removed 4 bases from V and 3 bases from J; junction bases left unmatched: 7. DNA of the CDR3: TGTGCCAGCAGCTCGTTACAGGGGGCCATCTACGAGCAGTACTTC. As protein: CASSSLQGAIYEQYF.

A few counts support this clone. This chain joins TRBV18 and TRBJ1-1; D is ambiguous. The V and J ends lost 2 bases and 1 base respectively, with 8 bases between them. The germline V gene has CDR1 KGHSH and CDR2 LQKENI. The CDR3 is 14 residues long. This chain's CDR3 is CASSPRAENTEAFF. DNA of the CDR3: TGTGCCAGCTCACCAAGGGCGGAGAACACTGAAGCTTTCTTT. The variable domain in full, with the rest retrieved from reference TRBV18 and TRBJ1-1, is NAGVMQNPRHLVRRRGQEARLRCSPMKGHSHVYWYRQLPEEGLKFMVYLQKENIIDESGMPKERFSAEFPKEGPSILRIQQVVRGDSAAYFCASSPRAENTEAFFGQGTRLTVV.

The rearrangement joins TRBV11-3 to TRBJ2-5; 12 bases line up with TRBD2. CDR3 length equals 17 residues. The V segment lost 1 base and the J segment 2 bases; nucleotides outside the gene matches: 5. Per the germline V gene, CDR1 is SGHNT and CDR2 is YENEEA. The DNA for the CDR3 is TGTGCCAGCAGCTTAGTGGGGACTAGCGGGCCGCAAGAGACCCAGTACTTC. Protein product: CASSLVGTSGPQETQYF.

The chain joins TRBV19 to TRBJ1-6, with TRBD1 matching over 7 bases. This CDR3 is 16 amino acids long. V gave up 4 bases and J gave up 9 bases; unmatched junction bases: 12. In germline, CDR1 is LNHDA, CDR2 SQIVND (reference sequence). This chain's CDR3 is CASSTFTGQYLSPLHF. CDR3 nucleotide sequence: TGTGCCAGTAGTACCTTCACGGGACAGTATCTTTCACCCCTCCACTTT.

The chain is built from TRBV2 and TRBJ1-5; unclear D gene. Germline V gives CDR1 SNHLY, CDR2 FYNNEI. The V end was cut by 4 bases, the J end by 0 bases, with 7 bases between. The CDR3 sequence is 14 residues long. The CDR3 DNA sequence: TGTGCCAGCAGTGGAGTAATTAGCAATCAGCCCCAGCATTTT. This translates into CASSGVISNQPQHF.

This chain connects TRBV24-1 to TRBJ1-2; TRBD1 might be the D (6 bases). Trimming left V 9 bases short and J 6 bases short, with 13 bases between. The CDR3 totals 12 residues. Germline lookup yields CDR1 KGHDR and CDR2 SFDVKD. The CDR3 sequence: CATYIAGDGYTF. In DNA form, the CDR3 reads TGTGCCACCTACATCGCAGGGGATGGCTACACCTTC.

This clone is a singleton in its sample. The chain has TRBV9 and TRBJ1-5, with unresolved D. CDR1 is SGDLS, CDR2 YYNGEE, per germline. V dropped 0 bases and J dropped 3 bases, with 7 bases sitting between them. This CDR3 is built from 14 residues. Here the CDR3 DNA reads TGTGCCAGCAGCGTAGGAGACGTCAATCAGCCCCAGCATTTT. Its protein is CASSVGDVNQPQHF.